One and the same sample provided the 13 T cell receptor beta chains below, sequenced in a study of OX40 agonist ivuxolimab in advanced cancers. The repertoire was sequenced with immunoSEQ multiplex PCR; TCRdb's copy has only in-frame clones and lacks some. The sample lists 45,000 to 65,000 clones; 88% were seen once. The sequencing here drew on CD4+ or CD8+ T cells sorted from blood, taken in a trial of the OX40 agonist ivuxolimab. The source of these receptors is an adult with an advanced solid tumor such as melanoma, head and neck, liver or kidney cancer.

The chain combines TRBV6-5 with TRBJ1-5, with D possibly being TRBD1 (6 bases). Germline lookup yields CDR1 MNHEY and CDR2 SVGAGI. The CDR3 covers 15 residues. Trimming took off 6 bases at V and 1 base at J, with 13 bases between the two ends. The CDR3 sequence: CASRPGTLSNQPQHF. The CDR3 DNA reads as TGTGCCAGCAGACCCGGGACATTAAGCAATCAGCCCCAGCATTTT.

V is TRBV7-6 and J is TRBJ2-1; TRBD2 matches at 9 bases. CDR1 is SGHVS, CDR2 FNYEAQ, per germline. The V segment lost 1 base and the J segment 6 bases; nucleotides outside the gene matches: 4. This CDR3 spans 15 amino acids. The CDR3 DNA sequence: TGTGCCAGCAGCTTAGGCGGGGGGGGGCCCAATGAGCAGTTCTTC. Encoded protein: CASSLGGGGPNEQFF.

The table lists this clone with a count of one. The gene calls are TRBV28 and TRBJ2-6; 9 positions agree with TRBD2. Germline CDR1 and CDR2: MDHEN and SYDVKM. J gave up 0 bases and V 5 bases, and 5 bases lay outside the gene matches. The CDR3 length is 17 residues. Written as DNA, the CDR3 is TGTGCCAGCAGTCGCGGACTAGCGACCTCTGGGGCCAACGTCCTGACTTTC. Translation: CASSRGLATSGANVLTF. The variable domain in full, completed from reference TRBV28 and TRBJ2-6, reads DVKVTQSSRYLVKRTGEKVFLECVQDMDHENMFWYRQDPGLGLRLIYFSYDVKMKEKGDIPEGYSVSREKKERFSLILESASTNQTSMYLCASSRGLATSGANVLTFGAGSRLTVL.

The chain links TRBV28 to TRBJ2-3; TRBD1 matches at 9 bases. From germline, CDR1 is MDHEN and CDR2 SYDVKM. V shed 6 bases and J 2 bases; nucleotides not matched to a gene: 6. The CDR3 contains 15 residues. The CDR3: CASRRTGVFTDTQYF. The CDR3 coding sequence is TGTGCCAGCAGACGGACAGGGGTATTCACAGATACGCAGTATTTT. Complete variable domain (other parts from reference TRBV28 and TRBJ2-3): DVKVTQSSRYLVKRTGEKVFLECVQDMDHENMFWYRQDPGLGLRLIYFSYDVKMKEKGDIPEGYSVSREKKERFSLILESASTNQTSMYLCASRRTGVFTDTQYFGPGTRLTVL.

The gene calls are TRBV5-8 and TRBJ1-3; TRBD1 is a possible D gene (5 bases). CDR1 and CDR2 from the germline V gene are SGHTS and YDEGEE. Trimming left V 0 bases short and J 4 bases short, with 11 bases between. The CDR3 sequence is 15 residues long. In DNA form, the CDR3 reads TGTGCCAGCAGCTTGGCCGGGACGCTCGGAAACACCATATATTTT. This gives the protein CASSLAGTLGNTIYF.

This clone appeared once. J is TRBJ2-1 and V is TRBV5-1, with D unresolved. V lost 0 bases and J 8 bases, leaving 12 bases between the germline ends. This CDR3 contains 14 residues. The V gene's germline CDR1 is SGHRS and CDR2 YFSETQ. The CDR3: CASSLGEGWDEQFF. The CDR3 DNA sequence: TGCGCCAGCAGCTTGGGGGAAGGGTGGGATGAGCAGTTCTTC.

The chain couples TRBV10-2 to TRBJ2-1; D ambiguous. The CDR3 extends over 14 amino acids. V was clipped by 6 bases and J by 1 base, with 10 bases between them. CDR1 and CDR2 (germline): WSHSY, SAAADI. In DNA form, the CDR3 reads TGCGCCAGCAGCACCCCCCTTTCCTACAATGAGCAGTTCTTC. It is translated as CASSTPLSYNEQFF.

The rearrangement joins TRBV19 to TRBJ2-1, with 7 nucleotides matching TRBD1. The CDR3 loop spans 13 amino acids. The ends lost 6 bases at V and 8 bases at J; junction bases unmatched: 7. Per the germline V gene, CDR1 is LNHDA and CDR2 is SQIVND (reference sequence). This CDR3 is CASSRDRGYEQFF. CDR3 bases: TGTGCCAGTAGCCGGGACAGAGGGTATGAGCAGTTCTTC. Variable domain in full (rest from reference TRBV19 and TRBJ2-1): DGGITQSPKYLFRKEGQNVTLSCEQNLNHDAMYWYRQDPGQGLRLIYYSQIVNDFQKGDIAEGYSVSREKKESFPLTVTSAQKNPTAFYLCASSRDRGYEQFFGPGTRLTVL.

This chain joins TRBV5-6 and TRBJ2-5; D may be TRBD2 (5 bases). CDR3 length: 13 residues. Germline assignment: CDR1 SGHDT and CDR2 YYEEEE. V shed 7 bases and J shed 4 bases, with 14 bases lying between them. The CDR3 sequence is CASGTDLLETQYF. CDR3 DNA: TGTGCCAGCGGCACGGACTTGCTAGAGACCCAGTACTTC.

The chain carries TRBV5-6 and TRBJ2-7, with D perhaps being TRBD1 or TRBD2 (6 bases each). Germline V lookup: CDR1 SGHDT, CDR2 YYEEEE. V lost 4 bases and J lost 5, with 13 bases in between. The CDR3 sequence is 13 residues long. CDR3 sequence: CASSPGAVNEQYV. CDR3 DNA: TGTGCCAGCAGCCCGGGGGCAGTTAACGAGCAGTACGTC.

The rearrangement links TRBV28 to TRBJ2-7, with D unresolved. The CDR3 contains 13 residues. Looked up from germline, CDR1 is MDHEN and CDR2 is SYDVKM. The V and J ends lost 5 bases and 0 bases respectively, with 8 bases between them. The CDR3 nucleotides are TGTGCCAGCAGTGAGGTCAGCTCCTACGAGCAGTACTTC. This codes for CASSEVSSYEQYF.

V usage is TRBV5-4 and J usage is TRBJ1-2, with TRBD1 as a possible D gene (5 bases). Germline lookup yields CDR1 SGHNT and CDR2 YYREEE (reference sequence). The CDR3 contains 16 residues. V was cut by 0 bases and J by 7 bases, with 19 bases left in between. CDR3 in amino acids: CASSLVPRSGIAGYTF. CDR3 DNA: TGTGCCAGCAGCTTGGTTCCCCGATCAGGGATCGCTGGCTACACCTTC.

The chain recombines TRBV5-1 with TRBJ1-4, with D possibly being TRBD1 (5 bases). Germline CDR1 SGHRS, CDR2 YFSETQ. V was trimmed by 3 bases and J by 4 bases, leaving 16 bases between them. The CDR3 is 16 residues long. CDR3 nucleotides: TGCGCCAGCAGCTCCGAATGGGACGGAAGTAATGAAAAACTGTTTTTT. Its protein is CASSSEWDGSNEKLFF.